What follows are 22 T cell receptor beta chains derived from one specimen sequenced in a study of blood T cells in healthy people across ages (dated by TCRdb to about 2015). Receptor amplification or capture employed 5' RACE. The reads were generated on an Illumina HiSeq 2500. The second PCR ran for about 6 to 11 cycles and used a J-beta primer mix along with a sample-barcoded 5' primer. TCRdb applied fastp at Q25 and MiXCR to the public reads, then kept only in-frame beta chains. Rows merge per CDR3 protein into single entries with the most common DNA and genes. In all, the sample holds some 940,000 distinct CDR3 sequences, and about 28% of those were seen once. The ten top clones hold roughly a tenth of the sample. These records were also assigned to another study, of T cells of mothers and their children.

Sequencing was done on a sample of blood. These receptors were obtained from a middle-aged woman in good health.

As concerns this clonotype: A much more abundant neighbour one base away suggests this may be a read error. The rearrangement uses TRBV15 and TRBJ2-7, with D perhaps given as TRBD1 or TRBD2 (6 bases each). From germline, CDR1 is LNHNV and CDR2 YYDKDF (reference sequence). The CDR3 runs 14 residues. The CDR3 here is CAASGDRRGYEQYF. CDR3 DNA: TGTGCCGCCAGCGGAGATCGGAGGGGGTACGAGCAGTACTTC.

The J gene is TRBJ1-1, the V gene TRBV29-1, with TRBD1 matching 7 bases. The V gene end was trimmed by 6 bases and the J gene end by 1 base; junction bases not matched to a gene: 8. CDR1 is SQVTM and CDR2 is ANQGSEA in the germline V gene. The CDR3 sequence is 14 residues long. The CDR3 DNA reads as TGCAGCGTGGTATCCGGGACAGCGAACACTGAAGCTTTCTTT. Translation: CSVVSGTANTEAFF.

This chain links TRBV21-1 with TRBJ2-5. TRBV21-1 is annotated as a pseudogene. This CDR3 spans 12 amino acids. As DNA, the CDR3 is TGTGCCAGCTGCAGGATTATAGAGACCCAGTACTTC. Protein product: CASCRIIETQYF.

This clonotype turned up a few times. This chain connects TRBV7-3 to TRBJ2-1, with TRBD2 identical over 8 bases. This CDR3 has 15 amino acids. Germline CDR1 reads SGHTA; CDR2 reads FQGTGA. J gave up 9 bases and V 2 bases, and 9 bases lay outside the gene matches. Here the CDR3 reads CASSLSRGAGSEQFF. CDR3 in DNA: TGTGCCAGCAGCTTATCGCGGGGGGCCGGGAGTGAGCAGTTCTTC.

This sequence joins TRBV7-3 and TRBJ2-1; D is perhaps TRBD2 (6 bases). Germline-derived CDR1 and CDR2 are SGHTA and FQGTGA. This CDR3 is 15 amino acids long. Trimming cost V 0 bases and J 7 bases, with 13 bases left between them. This CDR3 is CASSLTSGFGNEQFF. CDR3 DNA: TGTGCCAGCAGCTTAACTAGCGGATTTGGTAATGAGCAGTTCTTC. Using reference TRBV7-3 and TRBJ2-1 for the parts outside the CDR3, the full variable domain is GAGVSQTPSNKVTEKGKYVELRCDPISGHTALYWYRQSLGQGPEFLIYFQGTGAADDSGLPNDRFFAVRPEGSVSTLKIQRTERGDSAVYLCASSLTSGFGNEQFFGPGTRLTVL.

In its sample, this clonotype was seen a few times. Written as DNA, the CDR3 is TGTGCCAGCAGCGCCAATTGGAACGGGGGATCCTACAATGAGCAGTTCTTC. It encodes CASSANWNGGSYNEQFF. This chain connects TRBV11-1 to TRBJ2-1, with a tentative D call TRBD2 (6 bases). The germline V gene encodes CDR1 SGHAT and CDR2 FQDESV (reference sequence). Trimming shortened V by 5 bases and J by 1 base, and 18 bases separated the two germline ends. The CDR3 is made up of 17 amino acids.

On this clonotype: A junction boundary mismatches the germline segment, possibly from a read error. The chain employs TRBV20-1 and TRBJ1-2, with a possible D match to TRBD1 (6 bases). There are 13 residues in the CDR3. Germline lookup yields CDR1 DFQATT and CDR2 SNEGSKA (reference sequence). The CDR3 DNA reads TGCAGGGCTAGAGCTCTACAGGGAGAGGGCTACACCTTC. Its translation is CRARALQGEGYTF.

This clonotype was counted at least ten times. J is TRBJ2-7 and V is TRBV4-3; maybe TRBD1 (6 bases). V was clipped by 4 bases and J by 2 bases, with 15 bases between them. CDR3 length: 15 amino acids. CDR1 is LGHNA and CDR2 is YSLEER in the germline V gene. Written as DNA, the CDR3 is TGCGCCAGCAGCCCGGGACACCTGCCTACCTACGAGCAGTACTTC. This codes for CASSPGHLPTYEQYF.

This clonotype was observed at least ten times. The CDR3 spells CASSYVSQRSYEQYF. As DNA, the CDR3 is TGTGCCAGCAGTTACGTGTCTCAGAGATCCTACGAGCAGTACTTC. The chain is built from TRBV6-2 or TRBV6-3 and TRBJ2-7; D is unclear. The CDR3 spans 15 residues. The germline V gene encodes CDR1 MNHEY and CDR2 SVGEGT. Trimming pared 2 bases from V and 1 base from J, leaving 12 bases between.

Turning to this clonotype: A much larger clone lies a single base off, so this may be a read error. This rearrangement joins TRBV20-1 to TRBJ2-1, with D tentatively TRBD1 (6 bases). The J call may be in error: the DNA end matches TRBJ2-7 better. Germline CDR1 reads DFQATT; CDR2 reads SNEGSKA (reference sequence). The CDR3 is 14 residues long. The CDR3 loop reads CSASGTTYVHEQYF. The CDR3 DNA reads as TGCAGTGCTTCCGGGACAACCTATGTCCACGAGCAGTACTTC.

Points on this clonotype: A much larger clone is a single base away; this may be a read error. CDR3 DNA sequence: TGTGCCAGCAGGAGGGGGGGGTCCGGCTCCTGCGAGCAGTACTTC. Translating it yields CASRRGGSGSCEQYF. This chain uses TRBV7-2 with TRBJ2-7; TRBD2 might be the D (7 bases). The CDR3 runs 15 residues. Germline CDR1 reads SGHTA; CDR2 reads FQGNSA.

This clonotype was seen a handful of times. V is TRBV4-3 and J is TRBJ2-3; weak D call: TRBD1 (5 bases). Germline V gene data show CDR1 as LGHNA and CDR2 as YSLEER. V was clipped by 0 bases and J by 4 bases, with 14 bases between them. The CDR3 runs 16 residues. The CDR3 reads CASSQDRGSTADTQYF. CDR3 DNA: TGCGCCAGCAGCCAAGATAGGGGCAGTACCGCAGATACGCAGTATTTT.

This clonotype turned up a few times. The rearrangement uses TRBV7-2 and TRBJ1-2; weak D call: TRBD1 (5 bases). Trimming left V 5 bases short and J 10 bases short, with 11 bases between. Germline V gene data show CDR1 as SGHTA and CDR2 as FQGNSA. This CDR3 contains 11 residues. The CDR3 loop reads CASSPLGDYTF. CDR3 nucleotide sequence: TGTGCCAGCAGCCCCTTGGGGGACTACACCTTC.

About this clonotype: This clone may be a read error of a much larger clone one base away. The chain has TRBV6-1 and TRBJ2-7, with no clear D. The end of the DNA is better explained by TRBJ2-1, so the J call may be wrong. This CDR3 spans 10 amino acids. The germline CDR1 and CDR2 sequences are MNHNS and SASEGT. CDR3 nucleotide sequence: TGTGCCTGCAACTCTAATGAGCAGTTCTTC. It yields the protein CACNSNEQFF.

About this clonotype: A much larger clone differs by one base, so this may be a read error. The chain couples TRBV6-5 to TRBJ2-1, with D possibly called TRBD1 or TRBD2 (5 bases each). V shed 4 bases and J shed 8 bases, with 18 bases lying between them. The CDR3 consists of 15 residues. Germline CDR1 MNHEY, CDR2 SVGAGI. The CDR3 is CASSWSGRKVDEQFF. The CDR3 coding sequence is TGTGCCAGCAGTTGGTCGGGGCGGAAGGTCGATGAGCAGTTCTTC.

The V and J genes are TRBV12-3 or TRBV12-4 and TRBJ1-2; D is ambiguous. The CDR3 runs 14 residues. V was trimmed by 2 bases and J by 2 bases, leaving 9 bases between them. The DNA of the CDR3 is TGTGCCAGCAGTTTAAGGAGAACGAACTATGGCTACACCTTC. It translates to CASSLRRTNYGYTF.

This clonotype has just a few counts. The V gene is TRBV29-1, the J gene TRBJ1-2; D gene ambiguous. V was trimmed by 3 bases and J by 0 bases, leaving 8 bases between them. In germline, CDR1 is SQVTM, CDR2 ANQGSEA. The CDR3 covers 13 residues. As DNA, the CDR3 is TGCAGCGTTGAGAGCGGGGCTAACTATGGCTACACCTTC. It encodes CSVESGANYGYTF.

The V gene is TRBV5-4, the J gene TRBJ2-7; a possible D gene is TRBD1 (5 bases). The CDR3 contains 14 residues. Germline V gene data show CDR1 as SGHNT and CDR2 as YYREEE (reference sequence). The germline V and J ends were trimmed by 4 bases and 0 bases, with 11 bases remaining between them. CDR3 sequence: CASSPTTASYEQYF. CDR3 nucleotides: TGTGCCAGCAGCCCCACGACAGCCTCCTACGAGCAGTACTTC.

This CDR3 reads CASSFTVSQGGGYTF. Written as DNA, the CDR3 is TGCGCCAGCAGCTTTACAGTATCACAGGGAGGAGGCTACACCTTC. The rearrangement uses TRBV5-1 and TRBJ1-2, with D perhaps matching TRBD1 (6 bases). Germline CDR1 is SGHRS and CDR2 is YFSETQ. CDR3 size: 15 residues. V lost 2 bases and J lost 8, with 19 bases in between. The whole variable domain, remainder taken from reference TRBV5-1 and TRBJ1-2, is KAGVTQTPRYLIKTRGQQVTLSCSPISGHRSVSWYQQTPGQGLQFLFEYFSETQRNKGNFPGRFSGRQFSNSRSEMNVSTLELGDSALYLCASSFTVSQGGGYTFGSGTRLTVV.

The V call is TRBV7-9, the J call TRBJ1-1, with TRBD1 as a possible D gene (6 bases). CDR3 length: 14 amino acids. From germline, CDR1 is SEHNR and CDR2 FQNEAQ (reference sequence). Between the trimmed V and J ends, which lost 3 bases and 7 bases, there was a span of 15 bases. This CDR3 reads CASSLSKNRVEAFF. The CDR3 DNA reads as TGTGCCAGCAGCTTGAGTAAAAACAGGGTTGAAGCTTTCTTT. The full variable domain, in which reference TRBV7-9 and TRBJ1-1 provide the parts outside the CDR3, is DTGVSQNPRHKITKRGQNVTFRCDPISEHNRLYWYRQTLGQGPEFLTYFQNEAQLEKSRLLSDRFSAERPKGSFSTLEIQRTEQGDSAMYLCASSLSKNRVEAFFGQGTRLTVV.

There are many counts of this clonotype. The chain links TRBV27 to TRBJ1-6; weak D call: TRBD1 (5 bases). This CDR3 spans 18 amino acids. V was trimmed by 5 bases and J by 5 bases, leaving 22 bases between them. Germline V gene sequence: CDR1 MNHEY, CDR2 SMNVEV (reference sequence). CDR3 region: CASSPHLGAPLNNSPLHF. The DNA for the CDR3 is TGTGCCAGCAGTCCCCACCTCGGGGCCCCCCTAAATAATTCACCCCTCCACTTT.

The chain joins TRBV7-3 to TRBJ2-1, with TRBD1 identical over 12 bases. V was clipped by 3 bases and J by 7 bases; unmatched bases: 4. This CDR3 region has 15 residues. Germline V gene data show CDR1 as SGHTA and CDR2 as FQGTGA. In DNA form, the CDR3 reads TGTGCCAGCAGCTTGGGACAGGGGGCGCAAAATGAGCAGTTCTTC. As protein: CASSLGQGAQNEQFF.